What follows is one T cell receptor (beta chain) and its context. Its antigen is not identified. Primers for the PCR totalled 60 Vbeta and 13 Jbeta. Profiled with immunoSEQ multiplex PCR; TCRdb holds only in-frame clones, not every one. This sample has 100,000 to 150,000 clones, with 75% to 80% found just once. These data come from a study of cytomegalovirus exposure and HLA in healthy donors. Study summary: Earlier sequencing of some 180 million T cells yielded approximately 120 million unique TCR beta sequences. Notes on the study in general: Earlier findings revealed that most TCR beta V segments proved productive either about 87% or about 30% of the time. A list of 164 TCR beta chains associated with cytomegalovirus was given.

Source material: PBMCs. This clonotype was obtained from a man aged 40-49 years in good health and CMV-seronegative.

CDR3: CASSRRGGQGNSEQFF. The CDR3 DNA follows: TGTGCCAGTAGTAGAAGAGGGGGACAGGGGAACAGTGAGCAGTTCTTC. V and J are TRBV19 and TRBJ2-1, with 10 bases that match TRBD1. Germline assignment: CDR1 LNHDA and CDR2 SQIVND (reference sequence). The CDR3 runs to 16 residues. The ends lost 4 bases at V and 9 bases at J; junction bases unmatched: 12.